The TCR beta chain described here comes from a study of prognosis after radiotherapy for stage I lung cancer. Study context: Participants consisted of stage I non-small cell lung cancer patients, who were enrolled between April 2018 and early 2019. Each non-small cell lung cancer patient was deemed medically inoperable.

Approximately 6 milliliters of peripheral blood were drawn at each of two time points. Amplicons of TCR beta CDR3 were generated from genomic DNA by two-round multiplex PCR. First-round PCR used primers specific to each TRBV and TRBJ gene. One entry per CDR3 protein, called by TCRdb with MiXCR from the multiplex PCR reads. The repertoire includes some 14,000 distinct CDR3 sequences, 47% of them detected once, and 25% to 35% sits in the top ten. CDR3 length equals 16 residues. In germline, CDR1 is MNHEY, CDR2 SVGEGT. In the case of this clonotype: A read error may produce the germline difference seen at one junction end.

The receptor's source is a donor at least 50 years old with non-small cell lung cancer. V is TRBV6-2 or TRBV6-3 and J is TRBJ2-2; D gene unclear. This specimen consisted of PBMCs, obtained before or after stereotactic body radiation therapy (not recorded which). Here the CDR3 reads CACSPVSVSYTGELFF. Written as DNA, the CDR3 is TGTGCCTGCAGTCCGGTTTCCGTCTCATACACCGGGGAGCTGTTTTTT.